The clone carrying this TCR beta chain was recorded at least ten times. The length of the CDR3 is 16 residues. From germline, CDR1 is SGHRS and CDR2 YFSETQ. Deletions cut 4 bases from V and 1 base from J, with 17 bases between. Using 9.5 to 10 ml of fresh peripheral blood, PBMCs were prepared. RNA transcripts were the template for amplifying TCR beta CDR3 regions. With the HTBI primer set, the TCR CDR3 went through a first round of RT-PCR. TCRdb used MiXCR to reprocess the multiplex PCR reads, holding one entry per CDR3 protein. The sample has hundreds of thousands of distinct CDR3 sequences, 25% to 30% seen once. This specimen belongs to a study of T cells in Graves' hyperthyroidism and ophthalmopathy.

The chain employs TRBV5-1 and TRBJ1-1; tentative D call: TRBD1 (5 bases). Sequenced input: blood. The receptor comes from a middle-aged man with Graves' hyperthyroidism that later progressed to Graves' ophthalmopathy. In DNA form, the CDR3 reads TGCGCCAGCAGCCGCACCAGGGTCGGGAAGAACACTGAAGCTTTCTTT. It is translated as CASSRTRVGKNTEAFF.